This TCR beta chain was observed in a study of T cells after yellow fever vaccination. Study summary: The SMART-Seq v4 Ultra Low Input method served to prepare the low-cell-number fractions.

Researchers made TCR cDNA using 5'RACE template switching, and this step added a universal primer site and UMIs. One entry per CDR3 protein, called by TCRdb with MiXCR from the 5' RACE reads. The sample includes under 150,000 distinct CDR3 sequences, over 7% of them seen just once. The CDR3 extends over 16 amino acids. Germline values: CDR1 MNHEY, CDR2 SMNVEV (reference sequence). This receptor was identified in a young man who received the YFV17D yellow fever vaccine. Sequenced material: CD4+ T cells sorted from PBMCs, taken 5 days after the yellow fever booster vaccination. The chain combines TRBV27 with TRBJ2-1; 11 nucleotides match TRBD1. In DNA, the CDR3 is TGTGCGACCATTTATCCCGGACAGGGGGCAGCTAATGAGCAGTTCTTC. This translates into CATIYPGQGAANEQFF.